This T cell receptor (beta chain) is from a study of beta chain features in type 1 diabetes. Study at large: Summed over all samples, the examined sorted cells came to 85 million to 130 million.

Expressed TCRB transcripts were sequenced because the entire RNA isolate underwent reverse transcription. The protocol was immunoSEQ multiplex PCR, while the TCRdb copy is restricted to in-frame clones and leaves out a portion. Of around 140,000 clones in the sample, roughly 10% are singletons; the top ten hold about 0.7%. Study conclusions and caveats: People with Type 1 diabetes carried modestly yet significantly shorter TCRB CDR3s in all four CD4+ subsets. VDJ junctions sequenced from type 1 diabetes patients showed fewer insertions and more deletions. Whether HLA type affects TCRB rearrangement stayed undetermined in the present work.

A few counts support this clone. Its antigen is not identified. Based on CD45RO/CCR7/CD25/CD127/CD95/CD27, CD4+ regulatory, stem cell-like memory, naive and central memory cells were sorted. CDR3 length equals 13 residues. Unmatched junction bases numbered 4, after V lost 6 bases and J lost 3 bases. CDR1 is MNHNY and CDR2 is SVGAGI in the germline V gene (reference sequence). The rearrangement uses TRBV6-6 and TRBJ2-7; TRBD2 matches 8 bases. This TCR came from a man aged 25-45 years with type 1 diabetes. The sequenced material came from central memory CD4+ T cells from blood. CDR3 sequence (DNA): TGTGCCAGCAGCCGCGGGGGGCTCTACGAGCAGTACTTC. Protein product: CASSRGGLYEQYF.